A single sample is the source of the 27 T cell receptor beta chains below, sequenced in a study of Ad26.COV2.S vaccination and SARS-CoV-2 variants. Using immunoSEQ multiplex PCR, the repertoire was profiled, and TCRdb retains in-frame clones only, with some absent. The sample comprises about 97,000 clones, 60% to 85% of which are singletons, and approximately 15% rests with the top ten. The sequenced sample was peripheral blood, obtained after recovery from COVID-19. Source of these receptors: a human donor who had recovered from COVID-19.

The rearrangement uses TRBV5-5 and TRBJ1-1; 7 nucleotides agree with TRBD1. Germline CDR1 SGHKS, CDR2 YYEKEE (reference sequence). The CDR3 runs 15 residues. The V and J ends lost 2 bases and 2 bases, in that order; junction bases with no gene match: 6. The CDR3 DNA sequence: TGTGCCAGCAGCTTTACGGGACAGTTTAACACTGAAGCTTTCTTT. Encoded protein: CASSFTGQFNTEAFF.

The chain recombines TRBV29-1 with TRBJ2-7; 7 nucleotides line up with TRBD2. The junction had 3 bases not matched to a gene; V was cut back by 7 bases and J by 0 bases. The CDR3 has 12 amino acids. Germline assignment: CDR1 SQVTM and CDR2 ANQGSEA. The CDR3 nucleotides are TGCAGCGCCGGGGGGAGCTCCTACGAGCAGTACTTC. Protein sequence: CSAGGSSYEQYF.

The genes are TRBV2 and TRBJ1-4; D is unclear. The CDR3 contains 15 residues. Trimming took off 3 bases at V and 0 bases at J, with 8 bases between the two ends. CDR1 is SNHLY and CDR2 is FYNNEI in the germline V gene. The DNA for the CDR3 is TGTGCCAGCAGTGACAGGACCGCAACTAATGAAAAACTGTTTTTT. It is translated as CASSDRTATNEKLFF.

The chain combines TRBV28 with TRBJ1-3; D perhaps matches TRBD1 (6 bases). The germline gives CDR1 MDHEN, CDR2 SYDVKM. The length of the CDR3 is 17 residues. V shed 2 bases and J shed 3 bases, with 17 bases lying between them. The CDR3 coding sequence is TGTGCCAGCAGTTTACTGGGGACAACTACAGTTGGAAACACCATATATTTT. Protein product: CASSLLGTTTVGNTIYF.

The chain uses TRBV30 and TRBJ2-2; 7 bases align to TRBD1. Germline CDR1 and CDR2: GTSNPN and SVGIG (reference sequence). The CDR3 is made up of 13 amino acids. Trimming removed 6 bases from V and 2 bases from J; junction bases left unmatched: 3. The CDR3 loop is CACRGYNTGELFF. The CDR3, as DNA: TGTGCCTGCAGGGGGTACAACACCGGGGAGCTGTTTTTT.

The genes are TRBV5-1 and TRBJ1-2; no clear D. Germline V gene data show CDR1 as SGHRS and CDR2 as YFSETQ. The CDR3 totals 14 residues. The V and J ends lost 5 bases and 3 bases respectively, with 14 bases between them. The CDR3: CASRLVREDYGYTF. As DNA, the CDR3 is TGCGCCAGCAGACTGGTCAGAGAGGACTATGGCTACACCTTC. The whole variable domain, filled in from reference TRBV5-1 and TRBJ1-2, reads KAGVTQTPRYLIKTRGQQVTLSCSPISGHRSVSWYQQTPGQGLQFLFEYFSETQRNKGNFPGRFSGRQFSNSRSEMNVSTLELGDSALYLCASRLVREDYGYTFGSGTRLTVV.

The chain employs TRBV12-3 or TRBV12-4 and TRBJ1-5; D is unresolved. Trimming shortened V by 6 bases and J by 3 bases, and 6 bases separated the two germline ends. The CDR3 runs 12 residues. The CDR3 nucleotides read TGTGCCAGCAGGCTAAACAATCAGCCCCAGCATTTT. It is translated as CASRLNNQPQHF.

The chain couples TRBV7-2 to TRBJ1-2, with a possible D match to TRBD1 (6 bases). Trimming removed 3 bases at V and 8 bases at J, with 19 bases between. The CDR3 runs 15 residues. From germline, CDR1 is SGHTA and CDR2 FQGNSA. CDR3 region: CASSLGATGILGYTF. The DNA for the CDR3 is TGTGCCAGCAGCTTGGGGGCGACAGGTATCTTGGGCTACACCTTC.

The chain recombines TRBV7-2 with TRBJ2-5; TRBD1 or TRBD2 may be the D gene (5 bases each). The germline V gene has CDR1 SGHTA and CDR2 FQGNSA. V dropped 5 bases and J dropped 3 bases, with 13 bases sitting between them. There are 14 residues in the CDR3. CDR3 DNA sequence: TGTGCCAGCAGCCCGGGACCGATAGAAGAGACCCAGTACTTC. Amino acid sequence: CASSPGPIEETQYF.

The CDR3 coding sequence is TGTGCCAGCAGCCAAGCGCTAGTCTCCGAGCAGTACTTC. Its protein is CASSQALVSEQYF. The chain couples TRBV3-1 (or the pseudogene TRBV3-2) to TRBJ2-7; D gene uncertain. V was cut by 1 base and J by 6 bases, with 10 bases left in between. The CDR3 is 13 residues long. Germline loops: CDR1 LGHDT, CDR2 YNNKEL (reference sequence).

The chain joins TRBV28 to TRBJ1-4; the D is unclear. V was trimmed by 1 base and J by 5 bases, leaving 11 bases between them. Germline values: CDR1 MDHEN, CDR2 SYDVKM. The CDR3 loop spans 15 amino acids. The CDR3 reads CASSLYAGPNEKLFF. Written as DNA, the CDR3 is TGTGCCAGCAGTTTATACGCAGGTCCCAATGAAAAACTGTTTTTT.

CDR3 region: CASSLGQTNQPQHF. The CDR3 DNA is TGTGCCAGCTCTCTGGGGCAGACCAATCAGCCCCAGCATTTT. The chain employs TRBV6-5 and TRBJ1-5, with D maybe TRBD1 (5 bases). CDR3 length: 14 amino acids. The V gene's germline CDR1 is MNHEY and CDR2 SVGAGI. Trimming removed 8 bases from V and 3 bases from J, with 14 bases in between.

This clone was observed a few times. The rearrangement joins TRBV19 to TRBJ2-7; no clear D gene. Per germline, CDR1 LNHDA and CDR2 SQIVND (reference sequence). This CDR3 has 14 amino acids. The V end lost 1 base, the J end lost 1 base, and 8 bases lay between the germline ends. CDR3 in DNA: TGTGCCAGTAGTATAGGTGTCCAATCCTACGAGCAGTACTTC. It specifies CASSIGVQSYEQYF.

The chain employs TRBV2 and TRBJ1-5, with D possibly TRBD1 on 5 matching bases. Trimming stripped 4 bases from V and 6 bases from J, with 13 bases between. This CDR3 has 14 amino acids. CDR1 SNHLY and CDR2 FYNNEI come from the germline V gene. CDR3 in amino acids: CASSGGREGQPQHF. The DNA of the CDR3 is TGTGCCAGCAGTGGAGGCAGGGAAGGTCAGCCCCAGCATTTT.

The chain couples TRBV15 to TRBJ2-7; 9 bases align to TRBD1. The germline CDR1 and CDR2 sequences are LNHNV and YYDKDF (reference sequence). The CDR3 is 15 residues long. J gave up 4 bases and V 0 bases, and 4 bases lay outside the gene matches. The chain's CDR3 is CATSRDRQGVYEQYF. The CDR3 bases are TGTGCCACCAGCAGAGATAGACAGGGGGTGTACGAGCAGTACTTC.

The chain combines TRBV6-7 with TRBJ2-2; TRBD1 is a possible D gene (6 bases). TRBV6-7 is marked as an open reading frame, function uncertain. Trimming left V 6 bases short and J 3 bases short, with 14 bases between. This CDR3 contains 15 residues. The CDR3 spells CASRRRQDDTGELFF. Written as DNA, the CDR3 is TGTGCCAGCAGACGACGACAGGATGACACCGGGGAGCTGTTTTTT.

The chain links TRBV11-2 to TRBJ2-1; possible D gene TRBD2, 7 bases. This CDR3 comprises 18 residues. Trimming took 5 bases from V and 1 from J, leaving 21 bases between them. The germline gives CDR1 SGHAT, CDR2 FQNNGV. The CDR3 region has the DNA TGTGCCAGCAGCCCCGTGCGGGGGCCGGTGGTGTCCTACAATGAGCAGTTCTTC. This sequence encodes CASSPVRGPVVSYNEQFF.

This clone has a handful of counts. The rearrangement joins TRBV20-1 to TRBJ2-1; D assignment may be TRBD1 or TRBD2 (5 bases each). Trimming pared 3 bases from V and 8 bases from J, leaving 17 bases between. This CDR3 contains 14 residues. The germline CDR1 and CDR2 sequences are DFQATT and SNEGSKA (reference sequence). The CDR3 bases are TGCAGTGCTAGTTTACCGGGGATAGGGGATGAGCAGTTCTTC. Protein sequence: CSASLPGIGDEQFF.

J is TRBJ2-1 and V is TRBV5-1, with TRBD1 as a possible D gene (6 bases). V shed 3 bases and J shed 4 bases, with 14 bases lying between them. This CDR3 has 15 residues. Germline lookup yields CDR1 SGHRS and CDR2 YFSETQ. CDR3 protein: CASSWGQGNYNEQFF. DNA for the CDR3: TGCGCCAGCAGCTGGGGGCAGGGGAATTACAATGAGCAGTTCTTC. Looking up the rest from reference TRBV5-1 and TRBJ2-1 gives the full variable domain: KAGVTQTPRYLIKTRGQQVTLSCSPISGHRSVSWYQQTPGQGLQFLFEYFSETQRNKGNFPGRFSGRQFSNSRSEMNVSTLELGDSALYLCASSWGQGNYNEQFFGPGTRLTVL.

The V call is TRBV6-5, the J call TRBJ2-7; a weak D match, TRBD1 (6 bases). This CDR3 is built from 15 residues. The V gene lost 8 bases and the J gene lost 2 bases, with 19 bases spanning the gap. The V gene's germline CDR1 is MNHEY and CDR2 SVGAGI. The CDR3 DNA is TGTGCCAGCGCCTCATCCGGGACATCCGCCTACGAGCAGTACTTC. It specifies CASASSGTSAYEQYF.

The chain links TRBV12-3 or TRBV12-4 to TRBJ1-4, with D possibly matching TRBD1 (6 bases). The CDR3 is made up of 13 amino acids. V gave up 5 bases and J gave up 7 bases, with 11 bases separating them. The CDR3 spells CASSQTGPEKLFF. The CDR3 nucleotides read TGTGCCAGCAGTCAGACAGGACCTGAAAAACTGTTTTTT.

This clone was recorded only once. This sequence joins TRBV7-6 and TRBJ2-2, with a possible D match to TRBD1 (6 bases). The CDR3 runs to 14 residues. Trimming left V 4 bases short and J 3 bases short, with 9 bases between. Germline loops: CDR1 SGHVS, CDR2 FNYEAQ. The CDR3 DNA is TGTGCCAGCAGCTATGCAGGGGACACCGGGGAGCTGTTTTTT. Encoded protein: CASSYAGDTGELFF. The full variable domain, its missing parts supplied by reference TRBV7-6 and TRBJ2-2, is GAGVSQSPRYKVTKRGQDVALRCDPISGHVSLYWYRQALGQGPEFLTYFNYEAQQDKSGLPNDRFSAERPEGSISTLTIQRTEQRDSAMYRCASSYAGDTGELFFGEGSRLTVL.

This clone was counted once. The same CDR3 is also encoded by other DNA sequences in this sample. The chain couples TRBV12-3 or TRBV12-4 to TRBJ1-5; D may be TRBD1 (5 bases). The CDR3 extends over 13 amino acids. V was pared by 3 bases and J by 7 bases, with 10 bases between. CDR3 loop: CASSLGRGQPQHF. CDR3 bases: TGTGCCAGCAGTTTGGGTCGGGGCCAGCCCCAGCATTTT.

This clone has only a few counts. V usage is TRBV11-2 and J usage is TRBJ1-1, with D maybe TRBD1 (6 bases). There are 15 residues in the CDR3. Per the germline V gene, CDR1 is SGHAT and CDR2 is FQNNGV. The ends were cut back, 5 bases at V and 4 bases at J, with 17 bases in the middle. The CDR3 sequence: CASSVLTGVSTEAFF. DNA for the CDR3: TGTGCCAGCAGCGTGCTGACAGGAGTGAGCACTGAAGCTTTCTTT.

V is TRBV6-1 and J is TRBJ2-7; perhaps TRBD1 as D (5 bases). Germline V gene lookup returns CDR1 MNHNS and CDR2 SASEGT. This CDR3 spans 14 amino acids. Trimming shortened V by 1 base and J by 2 bases, and 9 bases separated the two germline ends. CDR3 sequence reads: CASSEGTFAYEQYF. In nucleotides, the CDR3 is TGTGCCAGCAGTGAAGGGACATTTGCCTACGAGCAGTACTTC.

The rearrangement links TRBV5-4 to TRBJ2-5; D possibly uses TRBD1 or TRBD2 (5 bases each). V dropped 4 bases and J dropped 3 bases, with 16 bases sitting between them. This CDR3 region has 15 residues. The germline V gene has CDR1 SGHNT and CDR2 YYREEE (reference sequence). CDR3 in DNA: TGTGCCAGCAGCCTGACCGGGACGGATGAAGAGACCCAGTACTTC. The encoded protein is CASSLTGTDEETQYF.

This rearrangement joins TRBV19 to TRBJ1-6, with 8 bases aligning to TRBD1. The trim removed 7 bases at V and 10 bases at J, leaving 9 bases unmatched. The germline CDR1 and CDR2 sequences are LNHDA and SQIVND (reference sequence). The length of the CDR3 is 14 residues. The CDR3 DNA follows: TGTGCCAGTAACCCAGGACAGGGCGGCTCACCCCTCCACTTT. It is translated as CASNPGQGGSPLHF.